This TCR beta chain was retrieved from a study of response to subunit inactivated influenza vaccine. TCRdb fed the RT-PCR reads into MiXCR, producing one record per CDR3 protein. The sample lists 650,000 to 700,000 distinct CDR3 sequences; 15% to 18% were seen once. Details on this clonotype: What it recognizes is unknown.

Findings and caveats of the study: There was a suggestion from the authors that each seasonal influenza vaccination recruits few new T cells.

The CDR3 covers 22 residues. From germline, CDR1 is LGHNA and CDR2 YNFKEQ. V dropped 3 bases and J dropped 0 bases, with 30 bases sitting between them. This sequence joins TRBV4-2 and TRBJ2-1; D may be TRBD1 or TRBD2 (5 bases each). Sequences were derived from PBMCs from blood, sampled about 13 days after vaccination. The sequence was obtained from a man in his fifties or sixties who received an inactivated influenza vaccine. CDR3 amino acids: CASSHVTPGLGTGLGSYNEQFF. The DNA of the CDR3 is TGTGCCAGCAGCCACGTCACCCCAGGCTTGGGTACAGGACTTGGCTCCTACAATGAGCAGTTCTTC.